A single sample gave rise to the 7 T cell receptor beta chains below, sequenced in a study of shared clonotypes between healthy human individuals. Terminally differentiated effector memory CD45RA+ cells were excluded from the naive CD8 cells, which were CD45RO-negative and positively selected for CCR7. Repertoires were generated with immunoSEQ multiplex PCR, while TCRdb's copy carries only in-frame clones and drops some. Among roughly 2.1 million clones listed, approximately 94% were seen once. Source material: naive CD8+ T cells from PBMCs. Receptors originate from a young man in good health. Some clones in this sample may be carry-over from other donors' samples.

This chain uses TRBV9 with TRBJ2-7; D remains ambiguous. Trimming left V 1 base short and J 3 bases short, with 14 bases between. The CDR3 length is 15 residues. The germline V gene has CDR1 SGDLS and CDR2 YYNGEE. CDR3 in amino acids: CASSVSAAQNYEQYF. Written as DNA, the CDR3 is TGTGCCAGCAGCGTAAGTGCAGCCCAGAACTACGAGCAGTACTTC. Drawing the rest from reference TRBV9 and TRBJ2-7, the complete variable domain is DSGVTQTPKHLITATGQRVTLRCSPRSGDLSVYWYQQSLDQGLQFLIQYYNGEERAKGNILERFSAQQFPDLHSELNLSSLELGDSALYFCASSVSAAQNYEQYFGPGTRLTVT.

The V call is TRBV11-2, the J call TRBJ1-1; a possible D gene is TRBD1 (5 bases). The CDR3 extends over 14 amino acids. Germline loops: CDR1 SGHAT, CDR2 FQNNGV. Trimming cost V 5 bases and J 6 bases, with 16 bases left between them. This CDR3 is CASSVRTGVSEAFF. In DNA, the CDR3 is TGTGCCAGCAGCGTAAGGACGGGGGTATCTGAAGCTTTCTTT. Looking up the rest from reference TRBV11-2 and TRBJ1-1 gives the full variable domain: EAGVAQSPRYKIIEKRQSVAFWCNPISGHATLYWYQQILGQGPKLLIQFQNNGVVDDSQLPKDRFSAERLKGVDSTLKIQPAKLEDSAVYLCASSVRTGVSEAFFGQGTRLTVV.

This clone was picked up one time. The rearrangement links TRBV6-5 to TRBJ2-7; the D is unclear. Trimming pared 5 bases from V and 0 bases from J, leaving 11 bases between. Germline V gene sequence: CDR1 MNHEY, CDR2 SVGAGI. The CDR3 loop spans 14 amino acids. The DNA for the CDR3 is TGTGCCAGCAGTAATCGAAGGAGCTCCTACGAGCAGTACTTC. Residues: CASSNRRSSYEQYF.

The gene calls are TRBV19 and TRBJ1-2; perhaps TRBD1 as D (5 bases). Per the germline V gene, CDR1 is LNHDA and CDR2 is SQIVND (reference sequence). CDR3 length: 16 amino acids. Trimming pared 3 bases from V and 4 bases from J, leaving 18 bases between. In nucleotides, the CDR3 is TGTGCCAGTAGTATTAACCACAGAGCAGGGATCTATGGCTACACCTTC. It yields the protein CASSINHRAGIYGYTF. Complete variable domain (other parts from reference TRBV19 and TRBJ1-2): DGGITQSPKYLFRKEGQNVTLSCEQNLNHDAMYWYRQDPGQGLRLIYYSQIVNDFQKGDIAEGYSVSREKKESFPLTVTSAQKNPTAFYLCASSINHRAGIYGYTFGSGTRLTVV.

CDR3 amino acids: CASRLAGYTGELFF. Written as DNA, the CDR3 is TGTGCCAGCAGACTAGCGGGGTACACCGGGGAGCTGTTTTTT. The chain combines TRBV6-1 with TRBJ2-2; 10 nucleotides line up with TRBD2. Germline assignment: CDR1 MNHNS and CDR2 SASEGT. The V gene end was trimmed by 6 bases and the J gene end by 3 bases; junction bases not matched to a gene: 1. There are 14 residues in the CDR3.

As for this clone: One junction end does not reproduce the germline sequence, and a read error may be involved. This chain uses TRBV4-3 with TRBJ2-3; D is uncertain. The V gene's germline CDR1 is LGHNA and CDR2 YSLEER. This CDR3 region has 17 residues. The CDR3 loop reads CASSQDLAGTSTDTQYF. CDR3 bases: TGCGCCAGCAGCCAAGACTTGGCCGGTACCAGCACGGATACGCAGTATTTT.

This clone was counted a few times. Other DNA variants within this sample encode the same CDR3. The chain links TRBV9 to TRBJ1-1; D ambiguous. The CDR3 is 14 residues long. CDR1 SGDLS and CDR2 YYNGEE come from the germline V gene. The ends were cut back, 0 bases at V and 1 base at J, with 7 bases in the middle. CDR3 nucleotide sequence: TGTGCCAGCAGCGTAGTCGGGTCGAACACTGAAGCTTTCTTT. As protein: CASSVVGSNTEAFF.